This TCR beta chain was sequenced for a study of CD8 T cells in Susac syndrome. Random hexamers were used to reverse transcribe an amount of roughly 0.45 to 1 ug RNA. TCRdb passed the immunoSEQ multiplex PCR reads through MiXCR, listing each CDR3 protein once. The sample consists of around 46,000 distinct CDR3 sequences, almost 95% of them appearing once. Germline V lookup: CDR1 SGHVS, CDR2 FQNEAQ. This CDR3 spans 15 amino acids. V gave up 3 bases and J gave up 4 bases; unmatched junction bases: 6. The clonotype was recovered from a human donor in good health. The chain uses TRBV7-8 and TRBJ1-2; 9 bases match TRBD1. Sequencing input: CD8+ T cells from PBMCs. The chain's CDR3 is CASSLSTGGSYGYTF. CDR3 DNA sequence: TGTGCCAGCAGCTTGTCGACAGGGGGGTCCTATGGCTACACCTTC.